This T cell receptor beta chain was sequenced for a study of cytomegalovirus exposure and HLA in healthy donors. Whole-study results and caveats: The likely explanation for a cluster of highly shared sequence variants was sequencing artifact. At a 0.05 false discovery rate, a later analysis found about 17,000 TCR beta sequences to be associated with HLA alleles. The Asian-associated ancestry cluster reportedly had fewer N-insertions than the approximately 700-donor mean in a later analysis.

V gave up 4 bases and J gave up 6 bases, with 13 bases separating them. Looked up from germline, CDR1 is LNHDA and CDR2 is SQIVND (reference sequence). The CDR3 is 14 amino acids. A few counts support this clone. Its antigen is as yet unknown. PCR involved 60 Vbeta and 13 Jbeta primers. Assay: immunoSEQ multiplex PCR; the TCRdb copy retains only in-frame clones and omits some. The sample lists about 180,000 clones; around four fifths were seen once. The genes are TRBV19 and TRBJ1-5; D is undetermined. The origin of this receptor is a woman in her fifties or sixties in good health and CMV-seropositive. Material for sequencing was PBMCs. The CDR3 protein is CASSNRGGGQPQHF. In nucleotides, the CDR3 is TGTGCCAGTAGTAACCGGGGTGGCGGTCAGCCCCAGCATTTT.